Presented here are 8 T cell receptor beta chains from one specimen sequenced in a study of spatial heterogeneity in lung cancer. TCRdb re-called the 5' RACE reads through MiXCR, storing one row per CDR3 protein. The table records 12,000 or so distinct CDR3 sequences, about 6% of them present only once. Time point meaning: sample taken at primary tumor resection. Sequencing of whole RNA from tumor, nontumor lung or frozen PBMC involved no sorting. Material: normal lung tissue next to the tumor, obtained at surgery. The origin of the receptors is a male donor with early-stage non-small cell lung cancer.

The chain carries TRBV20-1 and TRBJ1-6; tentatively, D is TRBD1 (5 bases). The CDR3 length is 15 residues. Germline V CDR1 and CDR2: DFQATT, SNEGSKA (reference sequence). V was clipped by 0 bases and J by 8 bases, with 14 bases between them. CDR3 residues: CSARDSGARDSPLHF. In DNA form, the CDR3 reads TGCAGTGCTAGAGATAGTGGGGCCCGTGATTCACCCCTCCACTTT.

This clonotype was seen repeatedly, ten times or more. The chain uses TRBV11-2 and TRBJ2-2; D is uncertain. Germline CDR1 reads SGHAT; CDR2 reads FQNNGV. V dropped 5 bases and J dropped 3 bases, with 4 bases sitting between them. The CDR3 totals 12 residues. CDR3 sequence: CASSPDTGELFF. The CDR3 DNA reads TGTGCCAGCAGCCCGGACACCGGGGAGCTGTTTTTT. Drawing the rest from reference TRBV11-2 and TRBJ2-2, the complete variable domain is EAGVAQSPRYKIIEKRQSVAFWCNPISGHATLYWYQQILGQGPKLLIQFQNNGVVDDSQLPKDRFSAERLKGVDSTLKIQPAKLEDSAVYLCASSPDTGELFFGEGSRLTVL.

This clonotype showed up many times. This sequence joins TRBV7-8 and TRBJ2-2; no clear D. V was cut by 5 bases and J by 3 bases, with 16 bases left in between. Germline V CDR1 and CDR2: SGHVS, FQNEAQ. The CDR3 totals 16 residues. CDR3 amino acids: CASSQTTPVDTGELFF. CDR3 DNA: TGTGCCAGCAGCCAAACCACACCAGTGGACACCGGGGAGCTGTTTTTT.

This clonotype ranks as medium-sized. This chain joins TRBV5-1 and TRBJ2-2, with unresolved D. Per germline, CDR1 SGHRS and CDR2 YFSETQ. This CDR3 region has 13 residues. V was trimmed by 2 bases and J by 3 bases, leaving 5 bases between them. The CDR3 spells CASSFEDTGELFF. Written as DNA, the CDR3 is TGCGCCAGCAGCTTCGAGGACACCGGGGAGCTGTTTTTT. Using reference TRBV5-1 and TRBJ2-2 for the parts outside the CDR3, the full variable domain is KAGVTQTPRYLIKTRGQQVTLSCSPISGHRSVSWYQQTPGQGLQFLFEYFSETQRNKGNFPGRFSGRQFSNSRSEMNVSTLELGDSALYLCASSFEDTGELFFGEGSRLTVL.

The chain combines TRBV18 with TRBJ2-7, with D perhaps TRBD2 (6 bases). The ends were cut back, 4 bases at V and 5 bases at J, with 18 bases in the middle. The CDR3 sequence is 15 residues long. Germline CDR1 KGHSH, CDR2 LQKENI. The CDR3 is CASSLSSLARNEQYF. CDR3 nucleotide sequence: TGTGCCAGCTCACTAAGCTCACTAGCCCGAAACGAGCAGTACTTC.

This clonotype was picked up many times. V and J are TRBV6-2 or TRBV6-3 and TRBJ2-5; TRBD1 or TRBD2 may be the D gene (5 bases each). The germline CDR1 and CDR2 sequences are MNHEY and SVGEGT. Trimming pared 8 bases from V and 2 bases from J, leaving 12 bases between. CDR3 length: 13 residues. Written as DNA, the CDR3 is TGTGCCAGCGCCGGGGCGGATCAAGAGACCCAGTACTTC. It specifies CASAGADQETQYF.

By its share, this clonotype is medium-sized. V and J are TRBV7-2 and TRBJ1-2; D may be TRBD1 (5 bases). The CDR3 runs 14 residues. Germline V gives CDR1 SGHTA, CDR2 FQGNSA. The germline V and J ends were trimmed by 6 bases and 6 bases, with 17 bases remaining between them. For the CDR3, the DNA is TGTGCCAGCAGTTCTCTCCAGGGTCTAGATGGCTACACCTTC. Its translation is CASSSLQGLDGYTF.

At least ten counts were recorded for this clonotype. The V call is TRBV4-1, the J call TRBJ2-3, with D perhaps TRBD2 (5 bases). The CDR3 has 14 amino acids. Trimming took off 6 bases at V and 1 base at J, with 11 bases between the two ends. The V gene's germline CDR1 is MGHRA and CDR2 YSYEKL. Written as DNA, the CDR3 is TGCGCCAGCAGGGACTTAGCTGGCACAGATACGCAGTATTTT. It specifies CASRDLAGTDTQYF.